This TCR beta chain was profiled in a study of blood T cell repertoires in COVID-19. The germline CDR1 and CDR2 sequences are LGHDT and YNNKEL (reference sequence). V gave up 7 bases and J gave up 9 bases, with 16 bases separating them. The length of the CDR3 is 14 residues. This clone was picked up a small number of times. Some clones are missing from TCRdb's copy, which holds only in-frame ones; the method was immunoSEQ multiplex PCR. The sample carries some 60,000 clones, more than 75% recorded once. This chain uses TRBV3-1 (or the pseudogene TRBV3-2) with TRBJ1-6; D uncertain. Sequencing was carried out using peripheral blood. This sequence was found in a human donor in a cohort sampled during active COVID-19. CDR3 nucleotide sequence: TGTGCCAGCATGAGGGCAGCCCCCGGTTCACCCCTCCACTTT. It codes for CASMRAAPGSPLHF.